The sample holds many counts of the clone carrying this T cell receptor (beta chain). What it binds is unknown. Via MiXCR, TCRdb re-called the 5' RACE reads, giving one row per CDR3 protein. This sample has 200,000 to 250,000 distinct CDR3 sequences, with over 9% found just once. V gave up 5 bases and J gave up 4 bases; unmatched junction bases: 10. The germline V gene has CDR1 SGHAT and CDR2 FQNNGV. The CDR3 length is 16 residues. This sample was taken from a study of T-cell memory formation after mild COVID-19. Overall study context: Most TCR clusters belonged to a single donor.

The study, taken as a whole, reports: Pre-infection memory carried some responding clones, suggesting that cross-reactive memory joined. Contracting CD4+ clones sat mainly in CM and EM; CD8+ in EMRA. A balance of CD4 and CD8 characterized clones contracting day 15 to 85, whereas later expanders leaned CD4+.

The sample was PBMCs or a T cell subset sorted from them (not recorded which). This chain joins TRBV11-2 and TRBJ2-4; 8 positions match TRBD1. This TCR was recovered from a man between 18 and 35 years old who had mild COVID-19 (a few samples of this study predate the infection). Cell type and time point are not known. The CDR3 is CASSPLRGRWKNIQYF. CDR3 nucleotide sequence: TGTGCCAGCAGCCCACTCAGGGGGCGATGGAAAAACATTCAGTACTTC.